This T cell receptor (beta chain) is drawn from a study of cytomegalovirus exposure and HLA in healthy donors. Regarding the study as a whole: Some segments of the V type, notably TRBV6-2 and TRBV6-3, were excluded as indistinguishable. Among TCR beta chains, those listed as cytomegalovirus-associated numbered some 170.

Primers for the PCR totalled 60 Vbeta and 13 Jbeta. Clones were read by immunoSEQ multiplex PCR, and TCRdb kept only the in-frame ones, dropping some. The sample has 150,000 or so clones, 55% to 70% seen once. The ends were cut back, 2 bases at V and 0 bases at J, with 10 bases in the middle. Per germline, CDR1 SNHLY and CDR2 FYNNEI. The CDR3 consists of 15 residues. As regards this clone: The antigen is unknown.

The sequence derives from a woman in her twenties or thirties in good health and CMV-seropositive. The rearrangement links TRBV2 to TRBJ1-2; maybe TRBD1 (6 bases). Sequencing was carried out using PBMCs. The chain's CDR3 is CASSEWTVANYGYTF. The CDR3 nucleotides read TGTGCCAGCAGTGAATGGACAGTAGCTAACTATGGCTACACCTTC.